This TCR beta chain was identified during a study of cytomegalovirus exposure and HLA in healthy donors. At the level of the study: Researchers found that roughly 80% of about 400 genotyped donors fell within the Caucasian-associated ancestry cluster. The study's findings and limits: In a later analysis, several top co-occurrence clusters appeared linked to parvovirus B19, influenza, CMV and Epstein-Barr virus.

Vbeta (60) and Jbeta (13) primers were used in the PCR. The table came from immunoSEQ multiplex PCR; TCRdb's copy has only in-frame clones and leaves some out. Altogether 90,000 to 110,000 clones are present, roughly two thirds being singletons, with the ten largest covering more than 2.5%. V shed 0 bases, J shed 4 bases, and the junction held 3 bases outside the gene matches. This CDR3 is 14 amino acids long. Germline CDR1 reads SGDLS; CDR2 reads YYNGEE. This clone was counted between two and nine times. As yet, its antigen is unknown. The TCR was taken from a man aged 30 to 45 in good health and CMV-seronegative. V is TRBV9 and J is TRBJ1-2; 7 positions agree with TRBD1. The specimen was PBMCs. CDR3 sequence reads: CASSVGQGGYGYTF. The CDR3 coding sequence is TGTGCCAGCAGCGTAGGACAGGGTGGCTATGGCTACACCTTC.